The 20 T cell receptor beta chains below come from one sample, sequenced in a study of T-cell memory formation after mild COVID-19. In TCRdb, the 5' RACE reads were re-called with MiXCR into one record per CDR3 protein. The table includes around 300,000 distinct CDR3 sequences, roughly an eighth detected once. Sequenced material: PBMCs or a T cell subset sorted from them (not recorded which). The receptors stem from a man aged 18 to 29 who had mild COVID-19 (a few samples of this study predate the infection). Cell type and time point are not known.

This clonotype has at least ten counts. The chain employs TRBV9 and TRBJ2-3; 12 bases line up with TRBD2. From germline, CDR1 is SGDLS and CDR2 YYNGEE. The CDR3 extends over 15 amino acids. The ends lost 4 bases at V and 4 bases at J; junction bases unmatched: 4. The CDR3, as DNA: TGTGCCAGCAGCCCTAGCGGGGGGGCATCAGATACGCAGTATTTT. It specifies CASSPSGGASDTQYF.

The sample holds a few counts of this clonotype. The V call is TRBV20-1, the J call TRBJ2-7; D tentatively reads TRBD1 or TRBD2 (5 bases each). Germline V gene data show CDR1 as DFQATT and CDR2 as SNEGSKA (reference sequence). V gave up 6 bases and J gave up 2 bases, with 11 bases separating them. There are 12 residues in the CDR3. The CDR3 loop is CSARRDAYEQYF. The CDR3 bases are TGCAGTGCCCGTAGGGACGCCTACGAGCAGTACTTC.

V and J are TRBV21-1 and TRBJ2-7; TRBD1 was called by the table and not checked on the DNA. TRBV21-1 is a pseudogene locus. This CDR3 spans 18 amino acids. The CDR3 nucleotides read TGTGCCAGCAGCAAACCCTGGGACAGCGCACCCGTCTTCTACGAGCAGTACGTC. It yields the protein CASSKPWDSAPVFYEQYV.

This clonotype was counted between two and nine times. CDR3 DNA sequence: TGCAGTGCTATGGACAGGGAGGCTTTCTTT. Translated, it gives CSAMDREAFF. V gene TRBV20-1 combines with J gene TRBJ1-1; TRBD1 matches 8 bases. V was pared by 4 bases and J by 11 bases, with 3 bases of the junction left unmatched. The CDR3 is made up of 10 amino acids. Germline loops: CDR1 DFQATT, CDR2 SNEGSKA (reference sequence).

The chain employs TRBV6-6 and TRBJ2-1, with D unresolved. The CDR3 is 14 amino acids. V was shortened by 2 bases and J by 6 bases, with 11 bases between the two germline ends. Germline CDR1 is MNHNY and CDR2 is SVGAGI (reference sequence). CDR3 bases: TGTGCCAGCAGTTACGGCAGGCCAGGCAATGAGCAGTTCTTC. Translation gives CASSYGRPGNEQFF.

In DNA, the CDR3 is TGTGCCATACAACAGGGGCAAGAGACCCAGTACTTC. This encodes CAIQQGQETQYF. The rearrangement links TRBV2 to TRBJ2-5; 7 bases fit TRBD1. The CDR3 runs to 12 residues. Germline CDR1 SNHLY, CDR2 FYNNEI. After removal of 10 bases from V and 2 bases from J, the junction contained 4 bases not matched to a gene.

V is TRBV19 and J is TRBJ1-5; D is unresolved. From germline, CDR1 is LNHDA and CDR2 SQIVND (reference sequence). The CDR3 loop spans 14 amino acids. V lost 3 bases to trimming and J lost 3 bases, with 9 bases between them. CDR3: CASSMYQPNQPQHF. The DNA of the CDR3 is TGTGCCAGTAGTATGTACCAGCCCAATCAGCCCCAGCATTTT.

CDR3 nucleotides: TGCGCCAGCAGCTTGTCGGGACTCCTCACAGATACGCAGTATTTT. Residues: CASSLSGLLTDTQYF. The chain combines TRBV5-1 with TRBJ2-3; D possibly corresponds to TRBD2 (6 bases). This CDR3 spans 15 amino acids. CDR1 and CDR2 (germline): SGHRS, YFSETQ. V lost 1 base and J 2 bases, leaving 11 bases between the germline ends.

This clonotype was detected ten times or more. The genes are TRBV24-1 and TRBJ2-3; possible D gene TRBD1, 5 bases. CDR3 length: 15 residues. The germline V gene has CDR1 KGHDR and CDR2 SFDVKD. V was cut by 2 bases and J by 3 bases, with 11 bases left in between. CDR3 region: CATSDSGFLTDTQYF. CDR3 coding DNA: TGTGCCACCAGTGATTCAGGGTTTTTAACAGATACGCAGTATTTT.

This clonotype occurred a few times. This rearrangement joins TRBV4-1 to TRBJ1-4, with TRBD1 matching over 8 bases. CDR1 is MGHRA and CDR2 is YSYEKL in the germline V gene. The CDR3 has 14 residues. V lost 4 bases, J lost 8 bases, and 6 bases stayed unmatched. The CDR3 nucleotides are TGCGCCAGCAGCCCGGGGACAGGAAAGGAAAAACTGTTTTTT. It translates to CASSPGTGKEKLFF.

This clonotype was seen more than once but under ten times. The CDR3 DNA reads TGTGCCAGCAGCTACCACCAGCTGGACAACCAAGAGACCCAGTACTTC. This codes for CASSYHQLDNQETQYF. The rearrangement links TRBV6-2 or TRBV6-3 to TRBJ2-5; possibly TRBD1 for D (5 bases). This CDR3 has 16 amino acids. The V end was cut by 6 bases, the J end by 0 bases, with 17 bases between. Germline CDR1 is MNHEY and CDR2 is SVGEGT.

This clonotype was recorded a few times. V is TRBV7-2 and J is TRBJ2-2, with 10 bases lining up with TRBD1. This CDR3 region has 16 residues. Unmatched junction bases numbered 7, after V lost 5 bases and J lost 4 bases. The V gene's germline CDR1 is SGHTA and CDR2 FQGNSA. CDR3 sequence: CASSLGQGIGTGELFF. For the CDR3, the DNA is TGTGCCAGCAGCCTGGGACAGGGGATCGGCACCGGGGAGCTGTTTTTT. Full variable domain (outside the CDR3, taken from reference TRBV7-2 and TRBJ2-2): GAGVSQSPSNKVTEKGKDVELRCDPISGHTALYWYRQSLGQGLEFLIYFQGNSAPDKSGLPSDRFSAERTGGSVSTLTIQRTQQEDSAVYLCASSLGQGIGTGELFFGEGSRLTVL.

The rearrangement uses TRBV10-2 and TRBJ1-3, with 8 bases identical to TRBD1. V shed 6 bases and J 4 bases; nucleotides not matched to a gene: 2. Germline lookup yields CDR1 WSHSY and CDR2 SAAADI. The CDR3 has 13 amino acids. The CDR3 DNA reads TGCGCCAGCAGAAGGACAGGGGGAAACACCATATATTTT. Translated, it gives CASRRTGGNTIYF.

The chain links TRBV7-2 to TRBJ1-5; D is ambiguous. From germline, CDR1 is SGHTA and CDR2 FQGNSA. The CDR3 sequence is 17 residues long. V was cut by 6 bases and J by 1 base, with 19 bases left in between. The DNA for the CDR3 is TGTGCCAGCAGATCTAACTTCAAAAACCGGAGCAATCAGCCCCAGCATTTT. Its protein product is CASRSNFKNRSNQPQHF.

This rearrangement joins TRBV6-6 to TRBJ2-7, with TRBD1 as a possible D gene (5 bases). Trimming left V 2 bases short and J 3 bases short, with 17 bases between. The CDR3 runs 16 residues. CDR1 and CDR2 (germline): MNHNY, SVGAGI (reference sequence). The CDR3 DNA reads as TGTGCCAGCAGTTACAGGGGCGCCGGGTTCTACTACGAGCAGTACTTC. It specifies CASSYRGAGFYYEQYF.

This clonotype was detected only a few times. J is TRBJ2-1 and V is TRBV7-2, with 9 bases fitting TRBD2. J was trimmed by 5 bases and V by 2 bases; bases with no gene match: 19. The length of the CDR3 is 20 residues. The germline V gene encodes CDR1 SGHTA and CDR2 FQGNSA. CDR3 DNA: TGTGCCAGCAGCTTAACCCGGCGGGGGGGCCTCAGTATGTCCCACAATGAGCAGTTCTTC. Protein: CASSLTRRGGLSMSHNEQFF.

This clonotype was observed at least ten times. The CDR3 is CASSLEPGGLQETQYF. Here the CDR3 DNA reads TGCGCCAGCAGCTTGGAACCAGGGGGCCTCCAAGAGACCCAGTACTTC. The chain joins TRBV5-1 to TRBJ2-5, with TRBD1 identical over 8 bases. This CDR3 has 16 residues. Per the germline V gene, CDR1 is SGHRS and CDR2 is YFSETQ. J gave up 1 base and V 0 bases, and 5 bases lay outside the gene matches. The variable domain in full, with the rest retrieved from reference TRBV5-1 and TRBJ2-5, is KAGVTQTPRYLIKTRGQQVTLSCSPISGHRSVSWYQQTPGQGLQFLFEYFSETQRNKGNFPGRFSGRQFSNSRSEMNVSTLELGDSALYLCASSLEPGGLQETQYFGPGTRLLVL.

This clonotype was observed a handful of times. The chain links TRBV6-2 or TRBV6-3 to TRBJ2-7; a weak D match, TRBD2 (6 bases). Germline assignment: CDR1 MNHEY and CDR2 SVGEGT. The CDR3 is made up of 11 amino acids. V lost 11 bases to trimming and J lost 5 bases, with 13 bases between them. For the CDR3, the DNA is TGTGCCCCCATGACGGGGGACGAGCAGTACGTC. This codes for CAPMTGDEQYV.

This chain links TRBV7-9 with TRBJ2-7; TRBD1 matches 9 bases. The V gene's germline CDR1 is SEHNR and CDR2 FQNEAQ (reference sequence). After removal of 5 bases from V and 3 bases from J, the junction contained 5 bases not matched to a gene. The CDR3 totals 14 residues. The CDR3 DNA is TGTGCCAGCAGCCACCGGGACAGGGTCTACGAGCAGTACTTC. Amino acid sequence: CASSHRDRVYEQYF. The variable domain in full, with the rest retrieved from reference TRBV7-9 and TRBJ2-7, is DTGVSQNPRHKITKRGQNVTFRCDPISEHNRLYWYRQTLGQGPEFLTYFQNEAQLEKSRLLSDRFSAERPKGSFSTLEIQRTEQGDSAMYLCASSHRDRVYEQYFGPGTRLTVT.

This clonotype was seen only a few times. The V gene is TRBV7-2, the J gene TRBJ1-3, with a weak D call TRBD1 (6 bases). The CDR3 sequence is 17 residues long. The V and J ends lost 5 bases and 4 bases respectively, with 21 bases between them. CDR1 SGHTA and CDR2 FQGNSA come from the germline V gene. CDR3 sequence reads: CASSPTGRGAGGNTIYF. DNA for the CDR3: TGTGCCAGCAGCCCAACTGGGCGGGGGGCAGGAGGAAACACCATATATTTT.